This TCR beta chain was recovered during a study of tumor-infiltrating lymphocytes in oesophageal squamous cell carcinoma. The CDR3 runs to 16 residues. V trimming: 1 base; J trimming: 8 bases; junction bases outside the gene matches: 5. CDR1 is SGHTA and CDR2 is FQGNSA in the germline V gene. A single record per CDR3 protein comes from TCRdb applying MiXCR to the PCR reads. The sample yields roughly 20,000 distinct CDR3 sequences, around 38% seen once. This clonotype qualifies as large. Sequencing was done on a sample of blood. The clonotype was recovered from a male donor with esophageal squamous cell carcinoma. This chain joins TRBV7-2 and TRBJ2-1; 13 nucleotides align to TRBD2. The CDR3 sequence: CASSLEGTSGMYEQFF. CDR3 sequence (DNA): TGTGCCAGCAGCTTAGAGGGGACTAGCGGGATGTATGAGCAGTTCTTC.